The rows below give T cell receptor beta chains drawn from one sample of a study of cytomegalovirus exposure and HLA in healthy donors. The protocol was immunoSEQ multiplex PCR, while the TCRdb copy is restricted to in-frame clones and leaves out a portion. The table shows more than 100,000 clones, with roughly 80% occurring only once. Input material: PBMCs. The source of these receptors is a female donor in good health and CMV-seropositive. CDR3s include the opening cysteine and the closing phenylalanine or tryptophan. The order of the fields is J gene, D gene, V gene, clone size, CDR3 DNA, CDR3 protein. D genes are given only for firm matches. Clone sizes are given selectively: once, few, many, or a class where the clone is expanded.

J: TRBJ2-1
D: TRBD2
V: TRBV7-3
size: NA
DNA: TGTGCCAGCAGCTTAACCGGGACTAGCGGGGGGGCCAGTTCAACACAGTTCTTC
CDR3: CASSLTGTSGGASSTQFF

J: TRBJ2-5
D: NA
V: TRBV10-3
size: NA
DNA: TGTGCCATCAGTGAGAGTCGGGAGCAGTACTTC
CDR3: CAISESREQYF

J: TRBJ1-1
D: NA
V: TRBV29-1
size: few
DNA: TGCAGCGTTGATCCGTGGAACACTGAAGCTTTCTTT
CDR3: CSVDPWNTEAFF

J: TRBJ2-2
D: NA
V: TRBV5-4
size: NA
DNA: TGTGCCAGCAGAGTATGGAGGGGAAACACCGGGGAGCTGTTTTTT
CDR3: CASRVWRGNTGELFF

J: TRBJ1-1
D: NA
V: TRBV19
size: few
DNA: TGTGCCAGTAGTATAGTGGGGCCCACAGGAGCTTTCTTT
CDR3: CASSIVGPTGAFF

J: TRBJ1-2
D: TRBD1
V: TRBV28
size: NA
DNA: TGTGCCAGCAGTTGGGACAGCCTGGGGCAGCTTAACTATGGCTACACCTTC
CDR3: CASSWDSLGQLNYGYTF

J: TRBJ2-5
D: NA
V: TRBV13
size: NA
DNA: TGTGCCAGCAGCTCACTCTCTGAGACCCAGTACTTC
CDR3: CASSSLSETQYF

J: TRBJ2-2
D: TRBD2
V: TRBV5-6
size: NA
DNA: TGTGCCAGCAGTTCCATAGCGGGGGGGACGAACACCGGGGAGCTGTTTTTT
CDR3: CASSSIAGGTNTGELFF

J: TRBJ1-6
D: TRBD1
V: TRBV11-3
size: NA
DNA: TGTGCCAGCAGTACAGGGGGCAACGTTTCACCCCTCCACTTT
CDR3: CASSTGGNVSPLHF

J: TRBJ1-1
D: TRBD1
V: TRBV30
size: NA
DNA: TGTGCCTGGACCCCGACAGGGGCTGAAGCTTTCTTT
CDR3: CAWTPTGAEAFF

J: TRBJ2-5
D: TRBD2
V: TRBV6-6
size: NA
DNA: TGTGCCAGCAGTAGACTAGCGGGGGGTGCAGAGACCCAGTACTTC
CDR3: CASSRLAGGAETQYF

J: TRBJ1-6
D: TRBD1
V: TRBV10-1
size: NA
DNA: TGCGCCAGCAGTGCAGGGGGGACGGGGTCACCCCTCCACTTT
CDR3: CASSAGGTGSPLHF

J: TRBJ2-1
D: NA
V: TRBV2
size: NA
DNA: TGTGCCAGCTTCGGGGGCTACAATGAGCAGTTCTTC
CDR3: CASFGGYNEQFF

J: TRBJ1-4
D: NA
V: TRBV4-1
size: NA
DNA: TGCGCCAGCAGCCAAGATAGTAAGGGGCGAGGCTCTAATGAAAAACTGTTTTTT
CDR3: CASSQDSKGRGSNEKLFF

J: TRBJ1-6
D: NA
V: TRBV29-1
size: NA
DNA: TGCAGTGCACGAATGGGCTGGCAAAATTCACCCCTCCACTTT
CDR3: CSARMGWQNSPLHF

J: TRBJ1-2
D: TRBD1
V: TRBV6-6
size: NA
DNA: TGTGCCAGCGGACAGGGACGGTTTGGCTACACCTTC
CDR3: CASGQGRFGYTF

J: TRBJ1-1
D: TRBD1
V: TRBV6-1
size: few
DNA: TGTGCCAGCAGTGGTTTTCGCGGGACAGGGGCAATGAACACTGAAGCTTTCTTT
CDR3: CASSGFRGTGAMNTEAFF

J: TRBJ1-2
D: TRBD1
V: TRBV7-2
size: NA
DNA: TGTGCCAGCACCGATCCTGGGACAGGGGTCTATGGCTACACCTTC
CDR3: CASTDPGTGVYGYTF

J: TRBJ1-5
D: NA
V: TRBV28
size: few
DNA: TGTGCCAGCAGCATCCCGGGAACCTATAGCAATCAGCCCCAGCATTTT
CDR3: CASSIPGTYSNQPQHF

J: TRBJ1-5
D: TRBD1
V: TRBV19
size: NA
DNA: TGTGCCAGTAGTTTAACAGGGGATCAGCCCCAGCATTTT
CDR3: CASSLTGDQPQHF

J: TRBJ2-7
D: NA
V: TRBV9
size: NA
DNA: TGTGCCAGCAGCGTAGGAGGGGGGGGCTACGAGCAGTACTTC
CDR3: CASSVGGGGYEQYF

J: TRBJ2-5
D: TRBD1
V: TRBV5-1
size: NA
DNA: TGCGCCAGCAGCCCCCAACCCCAGGGGGATTTCGAGACCCAGTACTTC
CDR3: CASSPQPQGDFETQYF

J: TRBJ1-2
D: NA
V: TRBV5-1
size: NA
DNA: TGCGCCAGCAGCTTGTCGGGGGAGGGTAGCTATGGCTACACCTTC
CDR3: CASSLSGEGSYGYTF

J: TRBJ1-1
D: NA
V: TRBV5-4
size: once
DNA: TGTGCCAGCAGCTTGGCGGCAGGCCATGAAGCTTTCTTT
CDR3: CASSLAAGHEAFF

J: TRBJ1-5
D: TRBD1
V: TRBV30
size: once
DNA: TGTGCCTGGAGCGACAGGGCTCCTCAGCCCCAGCATTTT
CDR3: CAWSDRAPQPQHF

J: TRBJ1-1
D: NA
V: TRBV6-5
size: NA
DNA: TGTGCCAGCAGTTACGGCAGGGGATACACTGAAGCTTTCTTT
CDR3: CASSYGRGYTEAFF